The present T cell receptor beta chain was sequenced within a study of radiotherapy plus CTLA-4 blockade in lung cancer. In the study overall: Disease control reached 31%, with objective responses in around 20%.

TCRdb's table, derived via immunoSEQ multiplex PCR, lists solely in-frame clones and lacks some. The data show about 48,000 clones, approximately 86% seen once. The V gene lost 8 bases and the J gene lost 0 bases, with 11 bases spanning the gap. This CDR3 is built from 14 residues. CDR1 SNHLY and CDR2 FYNNEI come from the germline V gene. Those patients who had chemo-refractory metastatic non-small-cell lung cancer were given focal radiation along with CTLA-4 blockade through ipilimumab. To note about this clone: No antigen is known for it.

Whole-study results and caveats: Strongest reported response predictors: early blood clone changes and post-radiation interferon-beta. Subsequent to radiotherapy plus ipilimumab, tumor-derived TCR clones underwent expansion in blood.

Source: peripheral blood, taken from a patient treated with radiotherapy plus ipilimumab. The receptor comes from a human donor with non-small cell lung cancer that progressed on radiotherapy plus ipilimumab. Some clones in this sample may be carry-over from other donors' samples. The chain links TRBV2 to TRBJ1-5; maybe TRBD1 (6 bases). The CDR3 protein is CASAGTLSNQPQHF. The CDR3 bases are TGTGCCAGCGCCGGGACACTTAGCAATCAGCCCCAGCATTTT.